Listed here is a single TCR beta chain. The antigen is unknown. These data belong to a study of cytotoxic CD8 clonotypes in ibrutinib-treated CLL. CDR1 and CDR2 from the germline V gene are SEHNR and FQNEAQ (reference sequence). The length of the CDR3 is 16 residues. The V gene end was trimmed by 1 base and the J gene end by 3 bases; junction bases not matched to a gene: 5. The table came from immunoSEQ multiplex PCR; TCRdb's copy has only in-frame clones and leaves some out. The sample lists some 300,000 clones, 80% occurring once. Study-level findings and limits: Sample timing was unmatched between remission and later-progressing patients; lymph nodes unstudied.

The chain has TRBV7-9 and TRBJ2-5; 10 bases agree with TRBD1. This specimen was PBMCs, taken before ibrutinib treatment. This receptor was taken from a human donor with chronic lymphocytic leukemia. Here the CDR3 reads CASSLESGTGEETQYF. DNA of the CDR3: TGTGCCAGCAGCTTAGAATCCGGGACAGGGGAAGAGACCCAGTACTTC.